This note documents a single T cell receptor beta chain sequence. This sample is part of a study of technical replicates of blood from a handful of donors. Clones were sequenced by immunoSEQ multiplex PCR, and TCRdb holds only the in-frame ones, with some missing. The sample has roughly 100,000 clones; roughly 96% are singletons. CDR1 and CDR2 from the germline V gene are MDHEN and SYDVKM. CDR3 size: 13 residues. Trimming stripped 1 base from V and 14 bases from J, with 17 bases between. The TCR was taken from a human donor in good health. Sample: T cells isolated from PBMCs. The V call is TRBV28, the J call TRBJ1-2; tentative D call: TRBD1 (5 bases). In nucleotides, the CDR3 is TGTGCCAGCAGTTTATTGGGGACTATGGGGGGTACCTTC. Translating gives CASSLLGTMGGTF.